The rows below give T cell receptor beta chains drawn from one sample of a study of T cells in Graves' hyperthyroidism and ophthalmopathy. One entry per CDR3 protein, called by TCRdb with MiXCR from the multiplex PCR reads. The sample records 150,000 to 200,000 distinct CDR3 sequences, more than 15% being singletons. Sequencing was carried out using blood. The source is a woman aged 50 to 65 with Graves' hyperthyroidism. CDR3s include the opening cysteine and the closing phenylalanine or tryptophan. A D gene is named only where the DNA matches it firmly. Part of the rows lack a size; the others show once, few, many or a class for expanded clones.

d_call j_call clone_size v_call cdr3_aa cdr3_nt
NA TRBJ2-5 few TRBV7-7 CASSLGPGATVPKETQYF TGTGCTAGCAGCTTAGGGCCAGGGGCAACCGTACCAAAAGAGACCCAGTACTTC
NA TRBJ2-3 many TRBV3-1 CASSHVESTDTQYF TGTGCCAGCAGCCACGTAGAAAGCACAGATACGCAGTATTTT
TRBD1 TRBJ1-1 many TRBV12-3/TRBV12-4 CASSSGQGRTFF TGTGCCAGCAGTTCGGGACAGGGCCGTACTTTCTTT
NA TRBJ2-3 many TRBV7-3 CASSLIGLGDTQYF TGTGCCAGCAGCTTAATTGGGCTGGGGGATACGCAGTATTTT
TRBD2 TRBJ2-1 many TRBV7-2 CASSKTSGIYNEQFF TGTGCCAGCAGCAAGACTAGCGGGATTTACAATGAGCAGTTCTTC
NA TRBJ1-1 many TRBV19 CASSMPGGAGAFF TGTGCCAGTAGTATGCCGGGGGGAGCGGGGGCTTTCTTT
NA TRBJ1-1 NA TRBV6-2/TRBV6-3 CANTLDYVRNTEAFF TGTGCCAACACACTTGATTATGTAAGGAACACTGAAGCTTTCTTT
NA TRBJ2-6 many TRBV9 CASSVGSMANVLTF TGTGCCAGCAGCGTAGGAAGTATGGCCAACGTCCTGACTTTC
NA TRBJ1-3 many TRBV28 CASSLGQESIYF TGTGCCAGCAGTTTAGGTCAGGAGTCCATATATTTT
NA TRBJ1-2 many TRBV29-1 CSVGRGGGYGYTF TGCAGCGTCGGTAGGGGGGGCGGCTATGGCTACACCTTC
NA TRBJ2-7 many TRBV7-7 CASSLRQNYEQYF TGTGCTAGCAGCTTACGACAGAACTACGAGCAGTACTTC
NA TRBJ2-1 NA TRBV7-9 CASSLATKSYNEQFF TGTGCCAGCAGCTTAGCGACGAAGTCTTACAATGAGCAGTTCTTC
TRBD1 TRBJ1-1 NA TRBV12-3/TRBV12-4 CASSPNRQGAPGTEAFF TGTGCCAGCAGCCCCAACAGACAGGGGGCGCCCGGCACTGAAGCTTTCTTT
TRBD1 TRBJ1-2 NA TRBV19 CASIGRQGYGYTF TGTGCCAGTATCGGTCGACAGGGTTATGGCTACACCTTC
NA TRBJ1-1 NA TRBV9 CASSATGVQSTEAFF TGTGCCAGCAGCGCCACGGGGGTTCAGAGCACTGAAGCTTTCTTT
NA TRBJ1-3 NA TRBV7-2 CAGSPQGYDTIYF TGTGCCGGCAGCCCACAGGGATATGACACCATATATTTT
TRBD2 TRBJ2-7 many TRBV12-3/TRBV12-4 CASSLGTSGYEQYF TGTGCCAGCAGTTTAGGGACTAGCGGGTACGAGCAGTACTTC
TRBD1 TRBJ1-4 many TRBV18 CASSPGQNEKLFF TGTGCCAGCTCACCGGGACAGAATGAAAAACTGTTTTTT
TRBD1 TRBJ2-7 many TRBV6-2/TRBV6-3 CASRSRQGPSYEQYF TGTGCCAGCAGAAGCCGACAGGGGCCTTCCTACGAGCAGTACTTC
TRBD1 TRBJ1-2 many TRBV3-1 CASSQSAGQLYGYTF TGTGCCAGCAGCCAATCCGCGGGACAGCTCTATGGCTACACCTTC
NA TRBJ1-1 many TRBV18 CASSRTGEVAEAFF TGTGCCAGCTCACGGACTGGGGAAGTGGCTGAAGCTTTCTTT
NA TRBJ2-5 many TRBV11-1 CASSPGTQYQETQYF TGTGCCAGCAGCCCCGGGACACAGTACCAAGAGACCCAGTACTTC
NA TRBJ2-6 few TRBV19 CASSSLDSYSGANVLTF TGTGCCAGTAGTTCTTTAGACAGTTACTCTGGGGCCAACGTCCTGACTTTC
NA TRBJ2-5 many TRBV7-2 CASSFPPMETQYF TGTGCCAGCAGCTTCCCCCCCATGGAGACCCAGTACTTC
TRBD2 TRBJ2-1 many TRBV7-2 CASSSKRGSTNEQFF TGTGCCAGCAGCTCCAAGCGGGGGTCTACGAATGAGCAGTTCTTC